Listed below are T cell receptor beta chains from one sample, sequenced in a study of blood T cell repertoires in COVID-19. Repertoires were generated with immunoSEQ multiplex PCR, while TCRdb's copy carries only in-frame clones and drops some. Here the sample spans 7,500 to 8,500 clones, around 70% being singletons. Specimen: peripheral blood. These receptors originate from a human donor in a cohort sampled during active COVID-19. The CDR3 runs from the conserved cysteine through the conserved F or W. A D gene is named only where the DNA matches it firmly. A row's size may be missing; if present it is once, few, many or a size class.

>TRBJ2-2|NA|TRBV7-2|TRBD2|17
CASSSWTSGPNTGELFF
TGTGCCAGCAGCTCCTGGACTAGCGGTCCGAACACCGGGGAGCTGTTTTTT
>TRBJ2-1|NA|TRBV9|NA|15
CASSVGGASGYEQFF
TGTGCCAGCAGCGTAGGGGGGGCTAGCGGTTACGAGCAGTTCTTC
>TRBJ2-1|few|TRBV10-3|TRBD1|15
CAISDGTGGGNEQFF
TGTGCCATCAGTGACGGGACAGGGGGCGGAAATGAGCAGTTCTTC
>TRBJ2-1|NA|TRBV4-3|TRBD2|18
CASSQGARASGNLNEQFF
TGCGCCAGCAGCCAAGGGGCTAGGGCTAGCGGGAACCTGAATGAGCAGTTCTTC
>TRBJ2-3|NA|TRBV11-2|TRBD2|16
CASSFRTSGRMDTQYF
TGTGCCAGCAGCTTTCGGACTAGCGGGAGGATGGATACGCAGTATTTT
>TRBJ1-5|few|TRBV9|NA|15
CASSPPGGPDQPQHF
TGTGCCAGCAGCCCCCCCGGGGGGCCTGATCAGCCCCAGCATTTT
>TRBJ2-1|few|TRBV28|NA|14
CASSFGRSYNEQFF
TGTGCCAGCAGTTTCGGTCGCTCCTACAATGAGCAGTTCTTC
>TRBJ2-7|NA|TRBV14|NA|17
CASSPFQRGLSSYEQYF
TGTGCCAGCAGCCCCTTCCAGCGAGGGTTGAGCTCCTACGAGCAGTACTTC
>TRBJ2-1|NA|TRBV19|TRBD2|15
CASRITSGAYNEQFF
TGTGCCAGTAGGATCACTAGCGGAGCTTACAATGAGCAGTTCTTC
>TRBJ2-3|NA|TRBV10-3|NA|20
CAISEPTGGFSGRGTDTQYF
TGTGCCATCAGTGAGCCCACCGGAGGGTTTTCCGGGCGGGGCACAGATACGCAGTATTTT